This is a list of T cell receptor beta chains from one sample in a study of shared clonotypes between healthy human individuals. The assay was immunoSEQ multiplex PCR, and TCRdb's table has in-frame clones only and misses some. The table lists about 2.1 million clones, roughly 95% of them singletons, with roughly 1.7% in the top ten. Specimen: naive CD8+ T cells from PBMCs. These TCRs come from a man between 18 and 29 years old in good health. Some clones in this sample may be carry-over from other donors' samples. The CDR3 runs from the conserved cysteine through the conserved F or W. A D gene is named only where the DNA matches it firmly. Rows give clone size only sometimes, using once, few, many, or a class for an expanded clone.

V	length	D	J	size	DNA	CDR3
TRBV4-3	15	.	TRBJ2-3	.	TGCGCCAGCAGCCGCCTCACCGGAAACACAGATACGCAGTATTTT	CASSRLTGNTDTQYF
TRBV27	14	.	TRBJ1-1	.	TGTGCCAGCAGTCTTCGGGGGGTGAACACTGAAGCTTTCTTT	CASSLRGVNTEAFF
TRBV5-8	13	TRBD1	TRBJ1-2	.	TGTGCCAGCCCGACAGGGAGGAAGGATGGCTACACCTTC	CASPTGRKDGYTF
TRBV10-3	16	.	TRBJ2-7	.	TGTGCCATCAGTGAGTCGTTGCCCCGGAGCTCCTACGAGCAGTACTTC	CAISESLPRSSYEQYF
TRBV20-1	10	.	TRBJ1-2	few	TGCAGTGTGCAGGACTATGGCTACACCTTC	CSVQDYGYTF
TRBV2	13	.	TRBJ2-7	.	TGTGCCAGCAGTGAGCTACAAACCTACGAGCAGTACTTC	CASSELQTYEQYF
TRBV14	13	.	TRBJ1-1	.	TGTGCCAGCAGCCAATTCTCAGGGACCAAAGCTTTCTTT	CASSQFSGTKAFF
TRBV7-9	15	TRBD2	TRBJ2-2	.	TGTGCCAGCAGCCAGCGGGAGCGCCGCACCGGGGAGCTGTTTTTT	CASSQRERRTGELFF
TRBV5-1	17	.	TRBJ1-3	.	TGCGCCAGCAGCTTGTATGACTCCTATGACTCTGGAAACACCATATATTTT	CASSLYDSYDSGNTIYF
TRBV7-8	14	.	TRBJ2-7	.	TGTGCCAGCAGCCCTGCGACGTATGTCAACGAGCAGTACTTC	CASSPATYVNEQYF
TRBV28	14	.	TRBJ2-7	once	TGTGCCAGCAGTTTAACGGGGAATCCCTACGAGCAGTACTTC	CASSLTGNPYEQYF
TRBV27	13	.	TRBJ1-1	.	TGTGCCAGCAGTACTAACAGGGACACTGAAGCTTTCTTT	CASSTNRDTEAFF
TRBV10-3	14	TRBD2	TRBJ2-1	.	TGTGCCATCAGGGAGCGGGAACCATACAATGAGCAGTTCTTC	CAIREREPYNEQFF
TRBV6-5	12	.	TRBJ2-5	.	TGTGCCAGCGGCCTCAACCCGGAGACCCAGTACTTC	CASGLNPETQYF
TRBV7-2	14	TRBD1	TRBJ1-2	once	TGTGCCAGCAGCTTAGCGCCTAGGGGGCTGGGCTACACCTTC	CASSLAPRGLGYTF
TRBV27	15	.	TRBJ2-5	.	TGTGCCAGCAGTCAGTTGGCGGAAATTCAAGAGACCCAGTACTTC	CASSQLAEIQETQYF
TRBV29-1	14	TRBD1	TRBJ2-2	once	TGCAGCGTTGAATTCAGGGGGCGCGACGGGGAGCTGTTTTTT	CSVEFRGRDGELFF
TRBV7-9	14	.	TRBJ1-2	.	TGTGCCAGCAGCTTCTCCTCGGGGGGCGCCGGCTACACCTTC	CASSFSSGGAGYTF
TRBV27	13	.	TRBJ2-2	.	TGTGCCAGCACCCCGCTCGGGACCGGGGAGCTGTTTTTT	CASTPLGTGELFF
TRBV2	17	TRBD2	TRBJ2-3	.	TGTGCCAGAAGCCGGGGCCGACTAGCGGGAGAAAGGTTTACGCAGTATTTT	CARSRGRLAGERFTQYF
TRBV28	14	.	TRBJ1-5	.	TGTGCCAGCAGGTCCGACTTGAGCAATCAGCCCCAGCATTTT	CASRSDLSNQPQHF
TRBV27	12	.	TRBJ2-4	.	TGTGCCAGCAGGACTAACCGGGATATTCAGTACTTC	CASRTNRDIQYF